Listed here are 5 T cell receptor beta chains from one sample, sequenced in a study of T cell clonality in common variable immunodeficiency. General study points: Common variable immunodeficiency TCR beta sequences reportedly had fewer deletions and N-nucleotide insertions.

Measured with immunoSEQ multiplex PCR; TCRdb has only the in-frame clones, and not every one. Listed here are 15,000 to 20,000 clones without any singletons, the top ten holding around 15%. These receptors' targets are unknown. What was sequenced was peripheral blood mononuclear cells. The receptor source for this set is a human donor with common variable immunodeficiency.

This clone came up many times. The DNA ends 3 residues before the CDR3 does, and the rest of the CDR3 is filled in from the germline J gene. V and J are TRBV14 and TRBJ1-2; tentative D call: TRBD1 (6 bases). CDR1 and CDR2 (germline): SGHDN, FVKESK. Trimming left V 3 bases short and J 4 bases short, with 15 bases between. There are 15 residues in the CDR3. The sequenced CDR3 bases are TGTGCCAGCAGCCAGTGGACAGTCCCCAGCTATGGC. It specifies CASSQWTVPSYG. The full CDR3 reads CASSQWTVPSYGYTF.

This clone occurred a few times. The CDR3 extends 3 residues past the end of the read, so its final part is completed from the germline J gene. The chain uses TRBV11-2 and TRBJ1-1; D gene ambiguous. Trimming stripped 5 bases from V and 1 base from J, with 11 bases between. There are 14 residues in the CDR3. Germline CDR1 SGHAT, CDR2 FQNNGV. The part of the CDR3 DNA that was read is TGTGCCAGCAGCCCAAAGGGCTGGAACACTGAA. This codes for CASSPKGWNTE. In full, the CDR3 reads CASSPKGWNTEAFF.

This clone was picked up a small number of times. The CDR3 goes on 3 residues after the read ends, and that part is filled in from the germline J gene. The chain couples TRBV7-8 to TRBJ2-1; maybe TRBD1 (6 bases). The germline CDR1 and CDR2 sequences are SGHVS and FQNEAQ. This CDR3 is built from 15 residues. V was trimmed by 2 bases and J by 2 bases, leaving 10 bases between them. Partial CDR3 DNA: TGTGCCAGCAGCTTATCCCAGGGGACCTACAATGAG. It specifies CASSLSQGTYNE. The complete CDR3 reads CASSLSQGTYNEQFF.

This clone has a handful of counts. The CDR3 end lies 3 residues beyond the end of the read and is filled in from the germline J gene. The chain has TRBV5-5 and TRBJ2-3, with 8 nucleotides matching TRBD2. CDR3 length equals 14 residues. In germline, CDR1 is SGHKS, CDR2 YYEKEE (reference sequence). Unmatched junction bases numbered 0, after V lost 2 bases and J lost 1 base. This CDR3 reads CASSFGGGTDTQYF. CDR3 DNA, as far as it was read: TGTGCCAGCAGCTTCGGGGGGGGCACAGATACG. The full variable domain, with the rest looked up from reference TRBV5-5 and TRBJ2-3, is DAGVTQSPTHLIKTRGQQVTLRCSPISGHKSVSWYQQVLGQGPQFIFQYYEKEERGRGNFPDRFSARQFPNYSSELNVNALLLGDSALYLCASSFGGGTDTQYFGPGTRLTVL.

This clone was seen a handful of times. CDR3 DNA, as far as it was read: TGTGCCAGCAGTGCCAACAGGGAAGAGACC. Translating gives CASSANREET. The full CDR3 reads CASSANREETQYF. The V gene is TRBV2, the J gene TRBJ2-5; TRBD1 is a possible D gene (6 bases). Sequencing ends 3 residues short of the CDR3 end; the germline J gene provides the rest. The CDR3 is made up of 13 amino acids. In germline, CDR1 is SNHLY, CDR2 FYNNEI. V dropped 4 bases and J dropped 3 bases, with 9 bases sitting between them.